This TCR beta chain originates from a study of blood T cell repertoires in COVID-19. Study at large: Donors in the United States, Italy and Spain gave samples during acute or convalescent COVID-19.

In the original analysis: Reference gene primer amplification in the assay estimated nucleated cell counts. Assay: immunoSEQ multiplex PCR; the TCRdb copy retains only in-frame clones and omits some. V and J calls and clone size are those listed in that table; D and trimming were worked out from the DNA. The sample consists of around 260,000 clones, 80% to 90% of them appearing once. This TCR came from a woman in her twenties or thirties who had recovered from COVID-19. The sample consisted of PBMCs or T cells enriched from blood (not recorded which).

The CDR3 here is CASSYRTGLSYYGYTF. The DNA for the CDR3 is TGTGCCAGCAGCTATAGGACAGGCCTCTCTTACTATGGCTACACCTTC. This rearrangement joins TRBV2 to TRBJ1-2; 7 positions match TRBD1. The CDR3 has 16 residues. V lost 6 bases to trimming and J lost 3 bases; unmatched junction nucleotides: 13. The germline CDR1 and CDR2 sequences are SNHLY and FYNNEI.